Listed here are 5 T cell receptor beta chains from one sample, sequenced in a study of cytomegalovirus exposure and HLA in healthy donors. PCR used 60 Vbeta primers and 13 Jbeta primers. TCRdb's copy holds only in-frame clones and misses some; the assay was immunoSEQ multiplex PCR. The table lists some 150,000 clones, roughly a tenth of them singletons. The sequenced sample consisted of PBMCs. These receptors originate from a male donor in good health and CMV-seronegative.

V and J are TRBV5-1 and TRBJ2-2; the match to TRBD1 covers 10 bases. Losses at the gene ends were 4 bases for V and 7 bases for J; bases not matched to a gene: 10. The CDR3 has 16 amino acids. CDR1 SGHRS and CDR2 YFSETQ come from the germline V gene. The CDR3 is CASSQSTGGAVGELFF. DNA of the CDR3: TGCGCCAGCAGCCAATCGACAGGGGGCGCGGTCGGGGAGCTGTTTTTT. The variable domain in full, completed from reference TRBV5-1 and TRBJ2-2, reads KAGVTQTPRYLIKTRGQQVTLSCSPISGHRSVSWYQQTPGQGLQFLFEYFSETQRNKGNFPGRFSGRQFSNSRSEMNVSTLELGDSALYLCASSQSTGGAVGELFFGEGSRLTVL.

The chain combines TRBV28 with TRBJ2-7, with D hard to call. Trimming pared 2 bases from V and 0 bases from J, leaving 14 bases between. From germline, CDR1 is MDHEN and CDR2 SYDVKM. CDR3 length: 16 residues. The CDR3 nucleotides are TGTGCCAGCAGTTTAATGAGTACGGTGAGCTCCTACGAGCAGTACTTC. Protein: CASSLMSTVSSYEQYF. The full variable domain, completed using reference TRBV28 and TRBJ2-7, is DVKVTQSSRYLVKRTGEKVFLECVQDMDHENMFWYRQDPGLGLRLIYFSYDVKMKEKGDIPEGYSVSREKKERFSLILESASTNQTSMYLCASSLMSTVSSYEQYFGPGTRLTVT.

This clone has only a few counts. The chain joins TRBV28 to TRBJ2-7; the D gene is possibly TRBD1 (6 bases). Deletions cut 6 bases from V and 4 bases from J, with 13 bases between. Germline assignment: CDR1 MDHEN and CDR2 SYDVKM. The CDR3 length is 13 residues. Written as DNA, the CDR3 is TGTGCCAGCAGACTAGGACAGTATTACGAGCAGTACTTC. It encodes CASRLGQYYEQYF.

In this sample, this clone turned up a few times. The rearrangement joins TRBV5-4 to TRBJ1-2, with a possible D match to TRBD1 (6 bases). This CDR3 is built from 13 residues. The V end lost 5 bases, the J end lost 8 bases, and 16 bases lay between the germline ends. Germline CDR1 SGHNT, CDR2 YYREEE (reference sequence). The CDR3 region is CASRDQQGNGYTF. CDR3 in DNA: TGTGCCAGCAGGGACCAACAGGGCAACGGCTACACCTTC.

This clone has more than one count but fewer than ten. The CDR3 region has the DNA TGTGCCATCAGTGAGGTAGCGGGAGGGCGGACAGATACGCAGTATTTT. This translates into CAISEVAGGRTDTQYF. This rearrangement joins TRBV10-3 to TRBJ2-3; 11 bases map to TRBD2. V dropped 2 bases and J dropped 3; count of bases not matched to a gene: 4. The CDR3 has 16 residues. CDR1 and CDR2 from the germline V gene are ENHRY and SYGVKD.